Listed below are T cell receptor beta chains from one sample, sequenced in a study of cytomegalovirus exposure and HLA in healthy donors. The method was immunoSEQ multiplex PCR; TCRdb's version includes in-frame clones alone and lacks a portion of them. In the table there are approximately 140,000 clones, around two thirds of which are singletons. Sequences were obtained from PBMCs. Receptors originate from a woman younger than 30 in good health and CMV-seronegative. The CDR3 runs from the conserved cysteine through the conserved F or W. The D gene is left open where the match is weak. A row's size may be missing; if present it is once, few, many or a size class.

-	TRBV6-5	-	TRBJ1-5	TGTGCCAGCAGTTATTCCGGGTCTAGCAATCAGCCCCAGCATTTT	CASSYSGSSNQPQHF
-	TRBV10-2	-	TRBJ2-4	TGCGCCAGCAGGGGCAGGGATGGCATTCAGTACTTC	CASRGRDGIQYF
TRBD1	TRBV28	few	TRBJ2-7	TGTGCCACCAAGGACAGGGCTCGCTACGAGCAGTACTTC	CATKDRARYEQYF
TRBD2	TRBV6-5	once	TRBJ2-1	TGTGCCAGCATTGGTAGCGGGGCCTCTGACCGGCAGTTCTTC	CASIGSGASDRQFF
-	TRBV5-1	-	TRBJ2-1	TGCGCCAGCAGCTTGGGGGCAGGGTCCAATGAGCAGTTCTTC	CASSLGAGSNEQFF
-	TRBV29-1	-	TRBJ2-3	TGCAGCGTCGGGACTGGCTCCCACACAGATACGCAGTATTTT	CSVGTGSHTDTQYF
TRBD2	TRBV7-8	-	TRBJ2-2	TGTGCCAGCAGCTTTCCCGGGACTAGCGGGAGTGCCGGGGAGCTGTTTTTT	CASSFPGTSGSAGELFF
TRBD2	TRBV11-2	few	TRBJ2-7	TGTGCCAGCAGCCCCCGGGGAGGGACTAAGTCCTACGAGCAGTACTTC	CASSPRGGTKSYEQYF
-	TRBV4-1	few	TRBJ1-2	TGCGCCAGCAGCCAAGATTGGCGGAACCCGTATGGCTACACCTTC	CASSQDWRNPYGYTF
-	TRBV19	-	TRBJ2-7	TGTGCCAGTAGTATAGTAACAGGGACGACTCTATATGAGCAGTACTTC	CASSIVTGTTLYEQYF
TRBD2	TRBV7-2	-	TRBJ2-1	TGTGCCAGCAGTCGACTAGCGGCCTACAATGAGCAGTTCTTC	CASSRLAAYNEQFF
-	TRBV7-9	once	TRBJ2-1	TGTGCCAGCAGCTTACCCGGGAGATCCGACAATGAGCAGTTCTTC	CASSLPGRSDNEQFF
-	TRBV7-2	-	TRBJ2-5	TGTGCCAGCAGCTTGGGGGGGGCCGTACGAGAGACCCAGTACTTC	CASSLGGAVRETQYF
TRBD1	TRBV28	-	TRBJ1-3	TGTGCCAGCAGCCCCGGGACAGGGGCTAGAAACACCATATATTTT	CASSPGTGARNTIYF
TRBD1	TRBV7-2	-	TRBJ1-4	TGTGCCAGCAGCTTAGTTGGACAGGGGGCGCGAGTTACTAATGAAAAACTGTTTTTT	CASSLVGQGARVTNEKLFF
TRBD1	TRBV9	few	TRBJ1-2	TGTGCCAGCAGCGTAGAGACAGGGGACTATGGCTACACCTTC	CASSVETGDYGYTF
TRBD2	TRBV9	once	TRBJ2-3	TGTGCCAGCAGCCTTAGTTCGAGGACTAGCGGGGGCACAGATACGCAGTATTTT	CASSLSSRTSGGTDTQYF
TRBD1	TRBV19	few	TRBJ1-1	TGTGCCAGTAACAGGGGAAGGAACACTGAAGCTTTCTTT	CASNRGRNTEAFF
-	TRBV6-1	-	TRBJ2-7	TGTGCCAGCAGTGATGGGGGCCCCTACGAGCAGTACTTC	CASSDGGPYEQYF
TRBD1	TRBV19	-	TRBJ2-1	TGTGCCAGTAGGAGACGATCAGGACAGGGGATGGGAACCTACAATGAGCAGTTCTTC	CASRRRSGQGMGTYNEQFF
-	TRBV27	-	TRBJ1-1	TGTGCCAGCAGTCCCCCTGACAGGCCCCACACTGAAGCTTTCTTT	CASSPPDRPHTEAFF
-	TRBV11-1	-	TRBJ2-3	TGTGCCAGCAGCCCCCAGACAGATACGCAGTATTTT	CASSPQTDTQYF
-	TRBV19	-	TRBJ2-1	TGTGCCAGTAGTATTTGGGGGCCGGTCAACAATGAGCAGTTCTTC	CASSIWGPVNNEQFF
TRBD1	TRBV11-3	-	TRBJ1-1	TGTGCCAGCACCGAGAGACAGGGGTTGAACACTGAAGCTTTCTTT	CASTERQGLNTEAFF
-	TRBV5-4	-	TRBJ1-3	TGTGCCAGTTGGGACAAACACCCTGGAAACACCATATATTTT	CASWDKHPGNTIYF
-	TRBV29-1	-	TRBJ1-2	TGCAGCGGAGGGACACCTAACTATGGCTACACCTTC	CSGGTPNYGYTF
TRBD2	TRBV19	-	TRBJ2-1	TGTGCCAGTAGTATAGGGCAGGGAGATTGGACTAGCCCCTACAATGAGCAGTTCTTC	CASSIGQGDWTSPYNEQFF
-	TRBV7-7	few	TRBJ2-1	TGTGCCAGCAGCTTAGGCAGGGACAATGAGCAGTTCTTC	CASSLGRDNEQFF
TRBD1	TRBV7-8	-	TRBJ2-1	TGTGCCAGCAGCCCGATTAGCGGACTGAGACAGGGGGCTGAGCAGTTCTTC	CASSPISGLRQGAEQFF
-	TRBV7-9	-	TRBJ2-7	TGTGCCAGCAGCTCGGAGGGCGGATACTACGAGCAGTACTTC	CASSSEGGYYEQYF
TRBD1	TRBV5-4	-	TRBJ1-2	TGTGCCAGCAGCCCGGGACAGAGTTTGGCCACTAACTATGGCTACACCTTC	CASSPGQSLATNYGYTF
-	TRBV4-3	-	TRBJ1-1	TGCGCCAGCAGCCCCAGACAGAACACTGAAGCTTTCTTT	CASSPRQNTEAFF
TRBD1	TRBV9	-	TRBJ1-2	TGTGCCAGCAGGGACGCCCACGACAGGGAGGTCTATGGCTACACCTTC	CASRDAHDREVYGYTF
-	TRBV11-3	-	TRBJ1-2	TGTGCCAGCAGCTCCGCCGGCAGAGGAGGCTATGGCTACACCTTC	CASSSAGRGGYGYTF
-	TRBV5-1	few	TRBJ2-7	TGCGCCAGCAGCTTTGGGGCGTTAAATTACGAGCAGTACTTC	CASSFGALNYEQYF
-	TRBV5-1	-	TRBJ2-2	TGCGCCAGCAGCTTGTTCCCAGGGGCCGACACCGGGGAGCTGTTTTTT	CASSLFPGADTGELFF
TRBD1	TRBV10-3	-	TRBJ1-2	TGTGCCATCAGTGAAAACAGGGGCAATAACTATGGCTACACCTTC	CAISENRGNNYGYTF
-	TRBV14	-	TRBJ2-7	TGTGCCAGCAGCCAAACTAATTACGAGCAGTACTTC	CASSQTNYEQYF
-	TRBV5-6	-	TRBJ2-1	TGTGCCAGCAGCGGGCGGGTGGTCTACAATGAGCAGTTCTTC	CASSGRVVYNEQFF
-	TRBV27	few	TRBJ2-2	TGTGCCAGCAGTTCCCCGGGACATCCGAACACCGGGGAGCTGTTTTTT	CASSSPGHPNTGELFF
TRBD2	TRBV10-3	-	TRBJ2-1	TGTGCCATCAGTGGGGCTAGCGGGAGTGATGAGCAGTTCTTC	CAISGASGSDEQFF
-	TRBV5-1	-	TRBJ2-7	TGCGCCAGCAGCGGTGGGCCCTACGAGCAGTACTTC	CASSGGPYEQYF
-	TRBV28	-	TRBJ2-5	TGTGCCAGCAGCCCGGGGAGAGAGACCCAGTACTTC	CASSPGRETQYF
TRBD2	TRBV27	-	TRBJ2-5	TGTGCCAGCAGCCCCTACCTAGCGGGAGTGGAGACCCAGTACTTC	CASSPYLAGVETQYF
TRBD1	TRBV27	-	TRBJ2-7	TGTGCCAGCAGTCCACCGGGACAGGGGAGCTACGAGCAGTACTTC	CASSPPGQGSYEQYF
-	TRBV18	few	TRBJ2-1	TGTGCCAGCTCACCAGGGGGCGGATTCGGATACAATGAGCAGTTCTTC	CASSPGGGFGYNEQFF
TRBD2	TRBV4-1	-	TRBJ2-4	TGCGCCAGCAGCCAAGGGGCCCCTAGCGGGAGTTTCAACATTCAGTACTTC	CASSQGAPSGSFNIQYF
TRBD1	TRBV19	-	TRBJ2-2	TGTGCCAGTAGTATTTACAGGGGGCTATCCGGGGAGCTGTTTTTT	CASSIYRGLSGELFF
-	TRBV6-6	-	TRBJ1-1	TGTGCCAGCAGTCACAGCGACAGATCTTCTGAAGCTTTCTTT	CASSHSDRSSEAFF
TRBD2	TRBV7-6	-	TRBJ2-2	TGTGCCAGCAGCCACGGGGCGCGGGAGGGCCCCGGGGAGCTGTTTTTT	CASSHGAREGPGELFF
-	TRBV7-9	few	TRBJ1-4	TGTGCCAGCAGAAAAAACAGGGACGGGAATGAAAAACTGTTTTTT	CASRKNRDGNEKLFF
-	TRBV10-3	-	TRBJ1-6	TGTGCCATCAGTGGGCAGGGTATCGATAATTCACCCCTCCACTTT	CAISGQGIDNSPLHF
TRBD2	TRBV5-1	few	TRBJ2-7	TGCGCCAGCAGCTTAAGCGGGGCGTCCTACGAGCAGTACTTC	CASSLSGASYEQYF